The 4 T cell receptor beta chains below all came from one sample that was sequenced in a study of T cells in tuberculosis. TCRdb's copy holds only in-frame clones and misses some; the assay was immunoSEQ multiplex PCR. The sample holds tens of thousands of clones, approximately 90% seen once. After thawing and overnight rest, PBMC were stained with GMM-loaded CD1B tetramer, viability dye and anti-CD3 for sorting. The lipid loaded on the CD1B tetramers was C32 glucose monomycolate from Rhodococcus equi. The sequenced sample was CD1b-GMM tetramer-negative cells sorted from PBMCs. These TCRs come from an adult woman with latent tuberculosis.

The rearrangement uses TRBV19 and TRBJ1-5; D is perhaps TRBD1 (5 bases). V was pared by 10 bases and J by 7 bases, with 17 bases between. The germline gives CDR1 LNHDA, CDR2 SQIVND (reference sequence). The CDR3 sequence is 13 residues long. CDR3 sequence: CATVGGVGQPQHF. Here the CDR3 DNA reads TGTGCCACCGTGGGGGGTGTAGGCCAGCCCCAGCATTTT.

This clone has just one count. The chain is built from TRBV4-1 and TRBJ1-1; no firm D call. The germline V gene has CDR1 MGHRA and CDR2 YSYEKL. This CDR3 is built from 14 residues. The V end was cut by 1 base, the J end by 0 bases, with 6 bases between. The CDR3 loop is CASSQAGVNTEAFF. The CDR3 bases are TGCGCCAGCAGCCAAGCCGGGGTGAACACTGAAGCTTTCTTT.

The rearrangement uses TRBV23-1 and TRBJ2-1; 11 bases map to TRBD2. Being an ORF, TRBV23-1 has a function that is uncertain. The CDR3 covers 19 residues. Unmatched junction bases numbered 10, after V lost 0 bases and J lost 3 bases. The CDR3 nucleotides are TGCGCCAGCAGTCAATCGGCTAGCGGGGGGCAGCCCCTCTACAATGAGCAGTTCTTC. This translates into CASSQSASGGQPLYNEQFF.

The chain recombines TRBV30 with TRBJ2-1; 9 bases agree with TRBD1. There are 15 residues in the CDR3. Trimming at V came to 5 bases and at J to 8 bases, leaving 13 bases not matched to a gene. Germline loops: CDR1 GTSNPN, CDR2 SVGIG (reference sequence). Here the CDR3 reads CAWGNPGQGIDEQFF. The CDR3 DNA follows: TGTGCCTGGGGAAATCCGGGACAGGGTATCGATGAGCAGTTCTTC.